Within the sample, the clone carrying this TCR delta chain is medium-sized. The same CDR3 is also encoded by other DNA sequences in this sample. The sample is drawn from a study of human gamma delta and Vdelta1 T cells. Trimming cost V 3 bases and J 0 bases, with 11 bases left between them. Germline CDR1 is TSWWSYY and CDR2 is QGS. The CDR3 sequence is 15 residues long. TCRdb re-processed the PCR reads via CATT. In the table there are fewer than 7,000 delta-chain clones, roughly a tenth of which are singletons. The origin of this receptor is a human donor in good health. V usage is TRDV1 and J usage is TRDJ1; D is perhaps TRDD3 (6 bases). The sequencing sample was made of naive CD27+ Vdelta1 gamma-delta T cells from blood. In nucleotides, the CDR3 is TGTGCTCTTGGGGAGCGCACTGGGTACACCGATAAACTCATCTTT. This sequence encodes CALGERTGYTDKLIF.